This TCR beta chain was obtained from a study of a mutant IDH1 vaccine in newly diagnosed glioma. Study background: Initiation of the vaccine course occurred 4-6 weeks after radiotherapy alone, or alongside temozolomide cycles. Treated patients comprised around 60% males and 37.5% females, mean age approximately 42 years. The therapy given earlier, which was standard therapy, consisted of radiotherapy, temozolomide, or both, and most of the patients received both.

Per the germline V gene, CDR1 is MGHRA and CDR2 is YSYEKL. CDR3 length: 17 residues. V gave up 0 bases and J gave up 0 bases, with 9 bases separating them. This clone occurred once. Antigen specificity is unknown. Here immunoSEQ multiplex PCR was the method, and the copy in TCRdb shows in-frame clones only, minus some. The data show about 64,000 clones, approximately 88% seen once. This sample's time point: week 11, during vaccination. Topical imiquimod was applied with each vaccine dose, which held 300 ug of mutant IDH1 20-mer peptide. Study-wide results and caveats: Alterations occurring in top peripheral T cell clonotypes seemed unrelated to pseudoprogression.

The sample was PBMCs, taken from a glioma patient whose treatment included an IDH1 peptide vaccine. The V and J genes are TRBV4-1 and TRBJ1-6, with D possibly being TRBD1 (5 bases). This clonotype originated in a woman in her forties or fifties with glioma. This chain's CDR3 is CASSQDQGGSYNSPLHF. The CDR3 nucleotides read TGCGCCAGCAGCCAAGACCAGGGTGGCTCCTATAATTCACCCCTCCACTTT.